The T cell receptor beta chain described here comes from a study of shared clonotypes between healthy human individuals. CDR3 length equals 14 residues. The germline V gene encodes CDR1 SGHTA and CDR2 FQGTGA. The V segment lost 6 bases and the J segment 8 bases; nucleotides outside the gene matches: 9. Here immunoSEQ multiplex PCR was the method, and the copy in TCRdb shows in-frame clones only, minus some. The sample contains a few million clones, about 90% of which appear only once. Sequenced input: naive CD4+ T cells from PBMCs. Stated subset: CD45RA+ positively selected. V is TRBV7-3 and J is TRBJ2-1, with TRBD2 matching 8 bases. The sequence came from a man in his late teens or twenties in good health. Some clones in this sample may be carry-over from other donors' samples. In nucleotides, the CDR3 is TGTGCCAGCAGGGTCCTCGGACTAGCCGATGAGCAGTTCTTC. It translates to CASRVLGLADEQFF.